This TCR beta chain appears in the sequencing data of a study of radiotherapy plus CTLA-4 blockade in lung cancer. Whole-study findings and limits: Early clone dynamics of blood T cells, plus interferon-beta, reportedly predicted response best.

The table came from immunoSEQ multiplex PCR; TCRdb's copy has only in-frame clones and leaves some out. This table has approximately 65,000 clones, approximately 80% appearing once. In the case of this clone: Its cognate antigen is unknown.

The clonotype was recovered from a human donor with non-small cell lung cancer who had a complete response to radiotherapy plus ipilimumab. The sequences come from peripheral blood, collected from a patient treated with radiotherapy plus ipilimumab.

CDR3 nucleotides: TGCGCCAGCAGTGAAAGGGGGGTTGGCACAGATACGCAGTATTTT. Its translation: CASSERGVGTDTQYF. The J gene is TRBJ2-3, the V gene TRBV10-2, with D perhaps matching TRBD1 or TRBD2 (6 bases each). This CDR3 region has 15 residues. Looked up from germline, CDR1 is WSHSY and CDR2 is SAAADI. Between the trimmed V and J ends, which lost 3 bases and 1 base, there was a span of 11 bases.